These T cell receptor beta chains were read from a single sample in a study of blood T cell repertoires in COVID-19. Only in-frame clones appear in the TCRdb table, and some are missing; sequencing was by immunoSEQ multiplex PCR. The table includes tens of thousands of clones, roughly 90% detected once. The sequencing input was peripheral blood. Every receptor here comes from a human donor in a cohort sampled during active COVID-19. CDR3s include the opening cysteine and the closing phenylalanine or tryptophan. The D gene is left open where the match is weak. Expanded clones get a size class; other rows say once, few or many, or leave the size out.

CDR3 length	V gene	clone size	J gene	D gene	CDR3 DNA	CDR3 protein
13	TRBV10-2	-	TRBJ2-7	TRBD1	TGCGCCAGCAGGGACAGGGGGGGTTACGAGCAGTACTTC	CASRDRGGYEQYF
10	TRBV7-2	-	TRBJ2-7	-	TGTGCCAGCGGGACTTACGAGCAGTACTTC	CASGTYEQYF
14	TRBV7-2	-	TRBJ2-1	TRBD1	TGTGCCAGCAGCCCCGGGACAGGCTACAATGAGCAGTTCTTC	CASSPGTGYNEQFF
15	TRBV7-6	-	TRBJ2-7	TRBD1	TGTGCCAGCAGCTTAGAGACAGGGGGTCTCTACGAGCAGTACTTC	CASSLETGGLYEQYF
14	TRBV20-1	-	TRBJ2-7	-	TGCAGTGCTAGTCGGGCGGGGTTTAGCTACGAGCAGTACTTC	CSASRAGFSYEQYF
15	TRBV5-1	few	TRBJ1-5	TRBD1	TGCGCCAGCAGCCTTGGACAGGGTAGCAATCAGCCCCAGCATTTT	CASSLGQGSNQPQHF
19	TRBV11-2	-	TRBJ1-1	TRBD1	TGTGCCAGCAGCTCATTTAAGGTCGTCGGACAGGGGTATTACACTGAAGCTTTCTTT	CASSSFKVVGQGYYTEAFF
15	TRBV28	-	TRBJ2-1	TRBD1	TGTGCCAGCAGTTTGCTACAGGGGGCGTTGAATGAGCAGTTCTTC	CASSLLQGALNEQFF
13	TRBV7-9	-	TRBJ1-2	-	TGTGCCAGCGTGGACAAGTCAAGGTGGGGCTACACCTTC	CASVDKSRWGYTF
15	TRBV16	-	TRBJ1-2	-	TGTGCCAGCAGCCAAGCCCGCCTGTGGAGCTATGGCTACACCTTC	CASSQARLWSYGYTF
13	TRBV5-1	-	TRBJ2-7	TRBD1	TGCGCCAGCAGCTTGACAGGGGAACTCGAGCAGTACTTC	CASSLTGELEQYF
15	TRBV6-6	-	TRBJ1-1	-	TGTGCCAGCAACACACCCTTCGGACAGAACACTGAAGCTTTCTTT	CASNTPFGQNTEAFF
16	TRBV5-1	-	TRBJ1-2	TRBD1	TGCGCCAGCAGCCGTGGGGACAGCGACGGGAGCTATGGCTACACCTTC	CASSRGDSDGSYGYTF
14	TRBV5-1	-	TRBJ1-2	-	TGCGCCAGCAGCTTGGATGGTTCCTATTATGGCTACACCTTC	CASSLDGSYYGYTF
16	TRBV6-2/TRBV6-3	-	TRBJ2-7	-	TGTGCCAGCAGTTACTCCACCAGGGCTGGCTCCTACGAGCAGTACTTC	CASSYSTRAGSYEQYF
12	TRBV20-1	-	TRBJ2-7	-	TGCAGTGCCAGTGGCGGGGTCGACGAGCAGTACTTC	CSASGGVDEQYF
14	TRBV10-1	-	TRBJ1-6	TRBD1	TGCGCCAGCAGCGACAGGGGTTTTAATTCACCCCTCCACTTT	CASSDRGFNSPLHF
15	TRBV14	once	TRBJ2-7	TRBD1	TGTGCCAGCAGCCAACGGACAGGCGTCTCCTACGAGCAGTACTTC	CASSQRTGVSYEQYF
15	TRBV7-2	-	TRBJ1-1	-	TGTGCCAGCAGCTCAGGGCGGACAAGGAACACTGAAGCTTTCTTT	CASSSGRTRNTEAFF
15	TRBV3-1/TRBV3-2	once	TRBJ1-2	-	TGTGCCAGCAGCCAAGATTTTACAGGGAAGTGGGGCTACACCTTC	CASSQDFTGKWGYTF
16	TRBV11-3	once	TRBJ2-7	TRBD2	TGTGCCAGCAGCTCAGTGGCTAGCGGGGGTTCCTACGAGCAGTACTTC	CASSSVASGGSYEQYF
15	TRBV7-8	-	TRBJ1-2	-	TGTGCCAGCAGCGTAGCTTCAGGGGTCTCCTATGGCTACACCTTC	CASSVASGVSYGYTF
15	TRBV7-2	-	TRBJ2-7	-	TGTGCCAGCAGCTTAAAGGCAGGGGGAGGCTACGAGCAGTACTTC	CASSLKAGGGYEQYF
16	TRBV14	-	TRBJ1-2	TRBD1	TGTGCCAGCAGCCAAGATCCCCCGGACAGGGCGTTTGCCTACACCTTC	CASSQDPPDRAFAYTF
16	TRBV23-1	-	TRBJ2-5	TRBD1	TGCGCCAGCAGTCACCGTAACGACAGGGCGAGAGAGACCCAGTACTTC	CASSHRNDRARETQYF
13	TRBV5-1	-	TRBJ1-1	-	TGCGCCAGCAGCCCACCAGAGAACACTGAAGCTTTCTTT	CASSPPENTEAFF
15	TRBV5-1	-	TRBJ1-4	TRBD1	TGCGCCAGCAGCCTGAAGACAGGGCCAAATGAAAAACTGTTTTTT	CASSLKTGPNEKLFF
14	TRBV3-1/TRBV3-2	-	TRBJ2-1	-	TGTGCCAGCAGCCAGGGGGCGGGCGACAATGAGCAGTTCTTC	CASSQGAGDNEQFF
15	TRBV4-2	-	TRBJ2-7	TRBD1	TGTGCCAGCAGCCAATCGACAGGGGTCTCCTACGAGCAGTACTTC	CASSQSTGVSYEQYF
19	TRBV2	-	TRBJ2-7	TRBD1	TGTGCCAGCAGGGCTTTTGGACAGGATAGGGCGATTTCCTCCTACGAGCAGTACTTC	CASRAFGQDRAISSYEQYF
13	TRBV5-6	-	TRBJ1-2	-	TGTGCCAGCAGTTCCGACAGTTACTATGGCTACACCTTC	CASSSDSYYGYTF
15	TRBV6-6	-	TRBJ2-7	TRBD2	TGTGCCAGCAGTTTCCCGACCGGGGGGGTATACGAGCAGTACTTC	CASSFPTGGVYEQYF
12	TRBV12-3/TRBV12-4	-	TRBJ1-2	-	TGTGCCAGCAGTTTGGACAGATATGGCTACACCTTC	CASSLDRYGYTF
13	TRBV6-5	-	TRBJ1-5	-	TGTGCCAGCAGTTACTCCCCTAGTGGGCCCCAGCATTTT	CASSYSPSGPQHF
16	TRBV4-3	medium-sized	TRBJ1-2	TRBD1	TGCGCCAGCAGCCAAGATTGGAGCCAGGGGGCGAGGGGCTACACCTTC	CASSQDWSQGARGYTF
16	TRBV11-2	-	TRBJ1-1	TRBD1	TGTGCCAGCAGCTTAGGCCGGGGACAGGGAAGAACTGAAGCTTTCTTT	CASSLGRGQGRTEAFF
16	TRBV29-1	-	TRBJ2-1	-	TGCAGCGTGACAGGCGCCGAAAAACTCTCCTACAATGAGCAGTTCTTC	CSVTGAEKLSYNEQFF
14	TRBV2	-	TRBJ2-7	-	TGTGCCAGCAGTGGATTGACTGGCTATGGCGAGCAGTACTTC	CASSGLTGYGEQYF
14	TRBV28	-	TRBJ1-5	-	TGTGCCAGCAGCGGGGGGGTCTTCAATCAGCCCCAGCATTTT	CASSGGVFNQPQHF
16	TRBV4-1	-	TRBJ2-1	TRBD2	TGCGCCAGCAGTTTAGTTGTCGGGGGGGGCCCCGGGGAGCAGTTCTTC	CASSLVVGGGPGEQFF
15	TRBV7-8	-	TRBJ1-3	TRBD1	TGTGCCAGCAGCCCAGGACAGGGTCCGGGAAACACCATATATTTT	CASSPGQGPGNTIYF
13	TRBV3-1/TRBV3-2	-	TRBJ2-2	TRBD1	TGTGCCAGCAGTAACAGGGGCACCGGGGAGCTGTTTTTT	CASSNRGTGELFF
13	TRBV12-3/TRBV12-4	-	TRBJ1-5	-	TGTGCCAGCAGCCCGACTTCACTGCAGCCCCAGCATTTT	CASSPTSLQPQHF
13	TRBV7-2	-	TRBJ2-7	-	TGTGCCAGCAGCGGCTCCCAACCGGGCGAGCAGTACTTC	CASSGSQPGEQYF
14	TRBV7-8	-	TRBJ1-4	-	TGTGCCAGCAGCTCCTACAGGGACGATGAAAAACTGTTTTTT	CASSSYRDDEKLFF
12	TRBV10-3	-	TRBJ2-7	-	TGTGCCATCAGTGACCCCTTAGGGGCTCGGTACTTC	CAISDPLGARYF
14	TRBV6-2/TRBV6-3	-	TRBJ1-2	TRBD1	TGTGCCAGCAGTTCGGGCAGGGGGCGATTTGGCTACACCTTC	CASSSGRGRFGYTF
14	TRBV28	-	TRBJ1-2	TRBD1	TGTGCCAGCAGTCTATCACACAGGGGCTATGGCTACACCTTC	CASSLSHRGYGYTF
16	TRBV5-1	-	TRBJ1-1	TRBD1	TGCGCCAGCAGCCCTAAGGGGACAGCCTCGAACACTGAAGCTTTCTTT	CASSPKGTASNTEAFF
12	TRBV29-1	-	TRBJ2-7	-	TGCAGCGTTGACTCGGGTTTCCACGAGCAGTACTTC	CSVDSGFHEQYF
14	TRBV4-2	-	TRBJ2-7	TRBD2	TGTGCCAGCAGCCTTCGACTAGCGGGGTCCGAGCAGTACTTC	CASSLRLAGSEQYF
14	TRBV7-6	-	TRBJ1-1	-	TGTGCCAGCAGCTTAGGCGGGGGGAACACTGAAGCTTTCTTT	CASSLGGGNTEAFF
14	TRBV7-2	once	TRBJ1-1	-	TGTGCCAGCAGCATCCAGAACTACGGCACTGAAGCTTTCTTT	CASSIQNYGTEAFF